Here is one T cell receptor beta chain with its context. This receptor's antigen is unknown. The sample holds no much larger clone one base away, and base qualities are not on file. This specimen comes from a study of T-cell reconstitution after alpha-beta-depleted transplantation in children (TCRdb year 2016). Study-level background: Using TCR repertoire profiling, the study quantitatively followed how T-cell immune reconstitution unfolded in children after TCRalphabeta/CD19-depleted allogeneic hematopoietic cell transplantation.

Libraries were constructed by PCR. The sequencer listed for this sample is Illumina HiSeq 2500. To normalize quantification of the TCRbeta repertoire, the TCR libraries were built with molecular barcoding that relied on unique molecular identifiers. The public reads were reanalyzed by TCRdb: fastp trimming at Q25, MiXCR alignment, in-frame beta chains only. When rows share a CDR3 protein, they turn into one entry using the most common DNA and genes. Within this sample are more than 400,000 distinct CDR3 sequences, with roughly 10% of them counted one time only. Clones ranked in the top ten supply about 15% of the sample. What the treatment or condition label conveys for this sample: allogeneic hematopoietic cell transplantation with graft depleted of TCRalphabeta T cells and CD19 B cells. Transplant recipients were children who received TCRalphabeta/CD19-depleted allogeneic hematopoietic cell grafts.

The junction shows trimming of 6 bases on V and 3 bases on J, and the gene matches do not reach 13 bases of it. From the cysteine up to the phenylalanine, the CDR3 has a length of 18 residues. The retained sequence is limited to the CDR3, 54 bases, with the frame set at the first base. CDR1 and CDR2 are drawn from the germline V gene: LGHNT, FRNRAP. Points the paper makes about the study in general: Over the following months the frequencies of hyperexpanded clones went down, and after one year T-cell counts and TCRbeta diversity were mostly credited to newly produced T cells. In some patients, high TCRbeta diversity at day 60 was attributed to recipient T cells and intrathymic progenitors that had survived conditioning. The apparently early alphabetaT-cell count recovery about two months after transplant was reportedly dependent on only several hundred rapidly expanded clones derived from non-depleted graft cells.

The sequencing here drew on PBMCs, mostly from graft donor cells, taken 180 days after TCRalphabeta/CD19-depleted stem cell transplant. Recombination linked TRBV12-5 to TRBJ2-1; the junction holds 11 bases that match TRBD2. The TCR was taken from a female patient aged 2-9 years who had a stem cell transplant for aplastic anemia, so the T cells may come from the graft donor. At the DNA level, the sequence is TGTGCTAGTGGCCGCAACCCTACGACTAGCGGGAACTACAATGAGCAGTTCTTC. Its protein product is CASGRNPTTSGNYNEQFF.